This passage covers 28 T cell receptor beta chains from one sample sequenced in a study of OX40 agonist ivuxolimab in advanced cancers. Clones were sequenced by immunoSEQ multiplex PCR, and TCRdb holds only the in-frame ones, with some missing. The repertoire holds 55,000 to 90,000 clones, with around 80% as singletons. Sample: CD4+ or CD8+ T cells sorted from blood, taken in a trial of the OX40 agonist ivuxolimab. These receptors all come from an adult with an advanced solid tumor such as melanoma, head and neck, liver or kidney cancer.

This clone was counted a few times. The rearrangement links TRBV27 to TRBJ2-1, with D perhaps TRBD1 or TRBD2 (6 bases each). Germline CDR1 and CDR2: MNHEY and SMNVEV (reference sequence). V was cut by 3 bases and J by 3 bases, with 12 bases left in between. There are 15 residues in the CDR3. Here the CDR3 reads CASSFRGGNYNEQFF. CDR3 in DNA: TGTGCCAGCAGTTTCAGAGGGGGGAACTACAATGAGCAGTTCTTC.

In DNA form, the CDR3 reads TGCGCCAGCAGCTCGGGTTTGGGGAGCCCCGGGGCAAATGAGCAGTTCTTC. This translates into CASSSGLGSPGANEQFF. The genes are TRBV5-1 and TRBJ2-1; tentatively, D is TRBD1 or TRBD2 (5 bases each). This CDR3 has 17 amino acids. Germline CDR1 SGHRS, CDR2 YFSETQ. Trimming left V 3 bases short and J 7 bases short, with 23 bases between.

The chain carries TRBV7-8 and TRBJ2-5; D call uncertain. Germline CDR1 reads SGHVS; CDR2 reads FQNEAQ. Trimming pared 1 base from V and 3 bases from J, leaving 9 bases between. CDR3 length: 14 residues. The CDR3 sequence is CASSLGRREETQYF. CDR3 DNA: TGTGCCAGCAGCTTAGGGCGACGGGAAGAGACCCAGTACTTC.

V gene TRBV5-6 combines with J gene TRBJ1-5; D is unclear. Germline loops: CDR1 SGHDT, CDR2 YYEEEE. The CDR3 extends over 14 amino acids. Trimming pared 2 bases from V and 3 bases from J, leaving 9 bases between. CDR3 sequence (DNA): TGTGCCAGCAGCTTCCGGGCTTCCAATCAGCCCCAGCATTTT. Translation gives CASSFRASNQPQHF. The whole variable domain, remainder taken from reference TRBV5-6 and TRBJ1-5, is DAGVTQSPTHLIKTRGQQVTLRCSPKSGHDTVSWYQQALGQGPQFIFQYYEEEERQRGNFPDRFSGHQFPNYSSELNVNALLLGDSALYLCASSFRASNQPQHFGDGTRLSIL.

V gene TRBV29-1 combines with J gene TRBJ2-7; D remains ambiguous. The germline V gene has CDR1 SQVTM and CDR2 ANQGSEA. The CDR3 runs 14 residues. Between the trimmed V and J ends, which lost 0 bases and 5 bases, there was a span of 14 bases. Written as DNA, the CDR3 is TGCAGCGTTGAAGATCACGGGTTGACGGACGAGCAGTACTTC. Its protein product is CSVEDHGLTDEQYF.

The chain joins TRBV19 to TRBJ1-5; weak D call: TRBD1 (5 bases). Germline V gene lookup returns CDR1 LNHDA and CDR2 SQIVND (reference sequence). The V gene lost 3 bases and the J gene lost 7 bases, with 16 bases spanning the gap. There are 15 residues in the CDR3. For the CDR3, the DNA is TGTGCCAGTAGTATGGGGTGGGGCCGGGGGCAGCCCCAGCATTTT. It yields the protein CASSMGWGRGQPQHF.

The V and J genes are TRBV7-2 and TRBJ1-5; weak D call: TRBD1 (6 bases). In germline, CDR1 is SGHTA, CDR2 FQGNSA. The CDR3 contains 15 residues. V was trimmed by 4 bases and J by 0 bases, leaving 10 bases between them. The chain's CDR3 is CASSSGQNSNQPQHF. As DNA, the CDR3 is TGTGCCAGCAGCTCCGGACAGAATAGCAATCAGCCCCAGCATTTT.

The CDR3, as DNA: TGTGCCAGCAGCCGGTCACCCCGGTACGAGCAGTACTTC. Residues: CASSRSPRYEQYF. The chain carries TRBV6-4 and TRBJ2-7; unclear D gene. Germline V gene lookup returns CDR1 MRHNA and CDR2 SNTAGT. The CDR3 is 13 amino acids. V was cut by 6 bases and J by 4 bases, with 13 bases left in between.

The chain has TRBV5-6 and TRBJ1-5; no definite D call. V was cut by 1 base and J by 1 base, with 9 bases left in between. CDR1 is SGHDT and CDR2 is YYEEEE in the germline V gene. The CDR3 is 15 residues long. The CDR3 nucleotides read TGTGCCAGCAGCTTGCGGGAATTGAGCAATCAGCCCCAGCATTTT. This sequence encodes CASSLRELSNQPQHF.

The chain links TRBV18 to TRBJ1-3; possible D gene TRBD1, 6 bases. Germline V gene sequence: CDR1 KGHSH, CDR2 LQKENI. V was clipped by 6 bases and J by 0 bases, with 9 bases between them. The CDR3 loop spans 14 amino acids. This CDR3 reads CASSMDSSGNTIYF. In DNA form, the CDR3 reads TGTGCCAGCTCCATGGACAGCTCTGGAAACACCATATATTTT.

This rearrangement joins TRBV18 to TRBJ2-2; D is undetermined. Germline lookup yields CDR1 KGHSH and CDR2 LQKENI. CDR3 length: 16 residues. Trimming pared 3 bases from V and 6 bases from J, leaving 17 bases between. Written as DNA, the CDR3 is TGTGCCAGCTCACCCCAACGGAAGGGTTTCTCCGGGGAGCTGTTTTTT. This codes for CASSPQRKGFSGELFF.

The chain employs TRBV7-2 and TRBJ1-3; possibly TRBD1 for D (6 bases). The CDR3 runs to 13 residues. The germline V gene encodes CDR1 SGHTA and CDR2 FQGNSA. Trimming left V 7 bases short and J 4 bases short, with 11 bases between. The CDR3 is CASTRDTGNTIYF. CDR3 DNA sequence: TGTGCCAGCACCCGGGACACAGGAAACACCATATATTTT.

The CDR3 DNA reads TGTGCTAGTGGTTTGTCACCGGGACAGGGGTCTGGAAACACCATATATTTT. Its translation: CASGLSPGQGSGNTIYF. The chain carries TRBV12-5 and TRBJ1-3, with TRBD1 matching 10 bases. V lost 2 bases, J lost 1 base, and 5 bases stayed unmatched. CDR1 and CDR2 from the germline V gene are LGHNT and FRNRAP. The CDR3 totals 17 residues.

The chain couples TRBV28 to TRBJ1-1; tentative D call: TRBD1 (5 bases). CDR3 length: 14 amino acids. The germline V gene encodes CDR1 MDHEN and CDR2 SYDVKM. The V and J ends lost 2 bases and 6 bases respectively, with 13 bases between them. The CDR3 DNA follows: TGTGCCAGCAGTTTAGCGGGGCTTATCGCTGAAGCTTTCTTT. It encodes CASSLAGLIAEAFF. Filled out from reference TRBV28 and TRBJ1-1, the complete variable domain reads DVKVTQSSRYLVKRTGEKVFLECVQDMDHENMFWYRQDPGLGLRLIYFSYDVKMKEKGDIPEGYSVSREKKERFSLILESASTNQTSMYLCASSLAGLIAEAFFGQGTRLTVV.

This clone was seen a few times. The J gene is TRBJ1-6, the V gene TRBV7-2; D gene uncertain. This CDR3 has 14 residues. Germline CDR1 reads SGHTA; CDR2 reads FQGNSA. V was pared by 1 base and J by 9 bases, with 10 bases between. The CDR3: CASSLGPTGSPLHF. The CDR3, as DNA: TGTGCCAGCAGCTTAGGTCCCACCGGTTCACCCCTCCACTTT.

V and J are TRBV6-6 and TRBJ2-1; 11 bases fit TRBD2. Germline V CDR1 and CDR2: MNHNY, SVGAGI (reference sequence). The CDR3 is made up of 15 amino acids. Trimming at V came to 2 bases and at J to 7 bases, leaving 4 bases not matched to a gene. Here the CDR3 reads CASSYVASGGNEQFF. As DNA, the CDR3 is TGTGCCAGCAGTTACGTGGCTAGCGGGGGGAATGAGCAGTTCTTC.

This clone was counted between two and nine times. V is TRBV11-1 and J is TRBJ2-7, with TRBD1 identical over 7 bases. The CDR3 is 15 residues long. V was pared by 4 bases and J by 3 bases, with 9 bases of the junction left unmatched. The germline CDR1 and CDR2 sequences are SGHAT and FQDESV (reference sequence). CDR3 region: CASSSLRDRRYEQYF. CDR3 coding DNA: TGTGCCAGCAGCTCCCTTCGGGACAGACGCTACGAGCAGTACTTC.

The gene calls are TRBV28 and TRBJ2-1, with 8 positions matching TRBD2. The CDR3 sequence is 15 residues long. Per germline, CDR1 MDHEN and CDR2 SYDVKM. The V gene end was trimmed by 4 bases and the J gene end by 6 bases; junction bases not matched to a gene: 8. CDR3 sequence reads: CASSSIEAGGNEQFF. The CDR3 nucleotides are TGTGCCAGCAGTTCTATAGAGGCGGGGGGCAATGAGCAGTTCTTC.

The V gene is TRBV5-1, the J gene TRBJ2-1; D may be TRBD1 or TRBD2 (5 bases each). The CDR3 runs to 14 residues. V lost 3 bases, J lost 8 bases, and 15 bases lay in between. Germline V gives CDR1 SGHRS, CDR2 YFSETQ. In DNA, the CDR3 is TGCGCCAGCAGCTCGGGCAGGGCCGGGGATGAGCAGTTCTTC. Translated, it gives CASSSGRAGDEQFF.

The CDR3, as DNA: TGTGCCAGCAGCTTAGGAAGGGCCATACAAGAGACCCAGTACTTC. Protein product: CASSLGRAIQETQYF. The chain combines TRBV11-1 with TRBJ2-5; D is uncertain. V was pared by 1 base and J by 2 bases, with 11 bases between. Germline V gives CDR1 SGHAT, CDR2 FQDESV (reference sequence). The CDR3 is 15 amino acids. The whole variable domain, filled in from reference TRBV11-1 and TRBJ2-5, reads EAEVAQSPRYKITEKSQAVAFWCDPISGHATLYWYRQILGQGPELLVQFQDESVVDDSQLPKDRFSAERLKGVDSTLKIQPAELGDSAMYLCASSLGRAIQETQYFGPGTRLLVL.

CDR3 in DNA: TGTGCCAGCAGCCTTGTTAGGGGGCATTTGGGCGAGCAGTACTTC. Its protein is CASSLVRGHLGEQYF. The rearrangement uses TRBV7-2 and TRBJ2-7; TRBD1 matches at 7 bases. The CDR3 contains 15 residues. Germline CDR1 and CDR2: SGHTA and FQGNSA. Unmatched junction bases numbered 13, after V lost 5 bases and J lost 6 bases.

In this sample, this clone turned up once. This chain connects TRBV5-1 to TRBJ1-2, with TRBD1 matching over 8 bases. CDR3 length: 15 amino acids. Germline V gives CDR1 SGHRS, CDR2 YFSETQ. V trimming: 2 bases; J trimming: 7 bases; junction bases outside the gene matches: 10. The CDR3 loop reads CASSLNPGQEAGYTF. The CDR3 bases are TGCGCCAGCAGCTTAAATCCGGGACAGGAGGCTGGCTACACCTTC.

This rearrangement joins TRBV6-6 to TRBJ1-2, with 11 positions matching TRBD1. Germline V gives CDR1 MNHNY, CDR2 SVGAGI (reference sequence). The junction had 4 bases not matched to a gene; V was cut back by 6 bases and J by 4 bases. This CDR3 is 14 amino acids long. The CDR3 loop reads CASRGQGGPYGYTF. The CDR3 nucleotides read TGTGCCAGCAGGGGACAGGGGGGCCCCTATGGCTACACCTTC.

The chain uses TRBV2 and TRBJ1-1, with 7 bases lining up with TRBD1. Germline-derived CDR1 and CDR2 are SNHLY and FYNNEI. This CDR3 spans 13 amino acids. J lost 8 bases, V lost 3 bases, and 6 bases had no gene match. The CDR3 DNA reads as TGTGCCAGCAGTGAGGTGGTGGGACAGGAAGCTTTCTTT. It specifies CASSEVVGQEAFF. Full variable domain (remainder filled in from reference TRBV2 and TRBJ1-1): EPEVTQTPSHQVTQMGQEVILRCVPISNHLYFYWYRQILGQKVEFLVSFYNNEISEKSEIFDDQFSVERPDGSNFTLKIRSTKLEDSAMYFCASSEVVGQEAFFGQGTRLTVV.

The chain employs TRBV6-1 and TRBJ1-6; 11 bases match TRBD1. V dropped 5 bases and J dropped 7; count of bases not matched to a gene: 1. CDR1 MNHNS and CDR2 SASEGT come from the germline V gene. This CDR3 region has 14 residues. CDR3 loop: CASSWTGGNSPLHF. The CDR3, as DNA: TGTGCCAGCAGTTGGACAGGGGGCAATTCACCCCTCCACTTT.

The chain recombines TRBV29-1 with TRBJ1-6, with D possibly TRBD1 on 6 matching bases. The CDR3 runs 14 residues. Trimming left V 6 bases short and J 4 bases short, with 13 bases between. CDR1 SQVTM and CDR2 ANQGSEA come from the germline V gene. CDR3 amino acids: CSVQTGTYNSPLHF. The CDR3 DNA is TGCAGCGTCCAGACAGGAACTTATAATTCACCCCTCCACTTT.

This clone is a singleton in its sample. This chain uses TRBV4-2 with TRBJ2-5, with 7 bases identical to TRBD2. The CDR3 extends over 16 amino acids. The germline CDR1 and CDR2 sequences are LGHNA and YNFKEQ. Germline trimming cut 1 base from V and 0 bases from J; bases unmatched to any gene: 5. This CDR3 is CASSQGGGRDQETQYF. DNA for the CDR3: TGTGCCAGCAGCCAAGGTGGAGGGAGGGACCAAGAGACCCAGTACTTC.

The chain employs TRBV5-1 and TRBJ1-3; D is undetermined. Germline lookup yields CDR1 SGHRS and CDR2 YFSETQ. The CDR3 spans 15 residues. The V gene lost 2 bases and the J gene lost 4 bases, with 13 bases spanning the gap. DNA of the CDR3: TGCGCCAGCAGCTTAATGGCCGCGGGCGGAAACACCATATATTTT. This translates into CASSLMAAGGNTIYF.